This T cell receptor beta chain is drawn from a study of human T cells and chemical hapten exposure. TCRdb re-analysed the RACE reads in MiXCR, keeping a single row per CDR3 protein. The table shows approximately 79,000 distinct CDR3 sequences, with about 8.6% occurring only once. Time point defined: healthy volunteer bleed at 6 weeks. The authors' total RNA extraction used unfractionated whole blood. The receptor's source is a male donor in good health. Some clones in this sample may be carry-over from other donors' samples. Sample: whole blood.

CDR3: CASSQVWTSGRSYNEQFF. The CDR3 coding sequence is TGCGCCAGCAGCCAAGTCTGGACTAGCGGGAGATCCTACAATGAGCAGTTCTTC. The gene calls are TRBV4-1 and TRBJ2-1; TRBD2 matches 13 bases. V lost 1 base, J lost 1 base, and 4 bases stayed unmatched. Germline V CDR1 and CDR2: MGHRA, YSYEKL. This CDR3 has 18 residues.